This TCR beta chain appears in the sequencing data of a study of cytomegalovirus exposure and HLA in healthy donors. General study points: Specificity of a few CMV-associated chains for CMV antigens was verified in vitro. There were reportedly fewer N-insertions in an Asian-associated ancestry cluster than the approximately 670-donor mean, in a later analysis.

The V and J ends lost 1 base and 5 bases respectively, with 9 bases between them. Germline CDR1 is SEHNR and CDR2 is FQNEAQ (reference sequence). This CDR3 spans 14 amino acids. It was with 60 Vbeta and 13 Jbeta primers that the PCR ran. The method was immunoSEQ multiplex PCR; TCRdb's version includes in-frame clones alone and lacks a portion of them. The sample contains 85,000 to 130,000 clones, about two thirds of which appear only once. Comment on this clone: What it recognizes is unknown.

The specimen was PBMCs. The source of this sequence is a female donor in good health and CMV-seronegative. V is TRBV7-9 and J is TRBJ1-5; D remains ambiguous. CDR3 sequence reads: CASSLGSSDQPQHF. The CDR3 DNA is TGTGCCAGCAGCTTAGGTTCGTCGGATCAGCCCCAGCATTTT. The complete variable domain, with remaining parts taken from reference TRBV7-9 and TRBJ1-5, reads DTGVSQNPRHKITKRGQNVTFRCDPISEHNRLYWYRQTLGQGPEFLTYFQNEAQLEKSRLLSDRFSAERPKGSFSTLEIQRTEQGDSAMYLCASSLGSSDQPQHFGDGTRLSIL.